What follows describes a single TCR beta chain. These data come from a study of T cell responses to AZD1222 COVID-19 vaccine. The germline gives CDR1 SGHNT, CDR2 YENEEA. This CDR3 has 15 amino acids. The J segment lost 5 bases and the V segment lost 5 bases, leaving 9 bases of the junction unmatched. The protocol was immunoSEQ multiplex PCR, while the TCRdb copy is restricted to in-frame clones and leaves out a portion. Seen here are over 150,000 clones, about 86% observed once, and the top ten hold about 9.9%. This clonotype was sampled from an adult who received the AZD1222 COVID-19 vaccine. This chain joins TRBV11-3 and TRBJ2-1; 7 bases line up with TRBD2. Sequences were derived from peripheral blood, sampled 28 days after the second AZD1222 dose. CDR3 sequence (DNA): TGTGCCAGCAGCCGATCGGACGGGGGGAACAATGAGCAGTTCTTC. Its translation: CASSRSDGGNNEQFF. The full variable domain, completed using reference TRBV11-3 and TRBJ2-1, is EAGVVQSPRYKIIEKKQPVAFWCNPISGHNTLYWYLQNLGQGPELLIRYENEEAVDDSQLPKDRFSAERLKGVDSTLKIQPAELGDSAVYLCASSRSDGGNNEQFFGPGTRLTVL.